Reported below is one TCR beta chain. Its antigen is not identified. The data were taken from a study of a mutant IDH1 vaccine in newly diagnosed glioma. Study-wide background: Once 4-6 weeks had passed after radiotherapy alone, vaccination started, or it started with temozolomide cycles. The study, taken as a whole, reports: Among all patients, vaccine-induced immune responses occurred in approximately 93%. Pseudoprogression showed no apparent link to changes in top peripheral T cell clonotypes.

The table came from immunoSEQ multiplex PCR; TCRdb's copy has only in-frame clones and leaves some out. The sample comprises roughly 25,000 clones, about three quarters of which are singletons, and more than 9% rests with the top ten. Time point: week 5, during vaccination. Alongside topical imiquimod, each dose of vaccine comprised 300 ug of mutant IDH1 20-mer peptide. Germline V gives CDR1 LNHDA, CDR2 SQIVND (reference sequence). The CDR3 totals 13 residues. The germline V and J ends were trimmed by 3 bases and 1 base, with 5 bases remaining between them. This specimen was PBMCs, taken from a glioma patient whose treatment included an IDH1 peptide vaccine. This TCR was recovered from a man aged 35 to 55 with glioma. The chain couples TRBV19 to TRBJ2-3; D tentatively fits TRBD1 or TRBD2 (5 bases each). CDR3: CASSMGGTDTQYF. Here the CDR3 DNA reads TGTGCCAGTAGTATGGGGGGCACAGATACGCAGTATTTT.